This T cell receptor (beta chain) is from a study of technical replicates of blood from a handful of donors. Using immunoSEQ multiplex PCR, the repertoire was profiled, and TCRdb retains in-frame clones only, with some absent. The data contain some 58,000 clones, around 95% of them singletons. What was sequenced was T cells isolated from PBMCs. The TCR originated in a human donor in good health.

CDR3 loop: CASSLGTGQSNQPQHF. Written as DNA, the CDR3 is TGTGCCAGCAGCTTGGGGACAGGACAATCCAATCAGCCCCAGCATTTT. The chain recombines TRBV5-4 with TRBJ1-5; TRBD1 agrees at 7 bases. The J segment lost 3 bases and the V segment lost 0 bases, leaving 6 bases of the junction unmatched. The germline gives CDR1 SGHNT, CDR2 YYREEE (reference sequence). CDR3 length: 16 residues.